These T cell receptor beta chains were read from a single sample in a study of cytomegalovirus exposure and HLA in healthy donors. Here immunoSEQ multiplex PCR was the method, and the copy in TCRdb shows in-frame clones only, minus some. The table lists 130,000 to 150,000 clones, about 82% of them singletons, with 4.3% in the top ten. Sequencing was carried out using PBMCs. The receptors originated from a woman in her 40s in good health and CMV-seropositive. CDR3s include the opening cysteine and the closing phenylalanine or tryptophan. The D gene is left open where the match is weak. Not all rows give a size; the values are once, few, many and, for expanded clones, a class.

V gene	clone size	J gene	D gene	CDR3 DNA	CDR3 protein
TRBV15	NA	TRBJ1-1	NA	TGTGCCACCAGCAGAGATCGAGAGCACAGGGAATTCTTT	CATSRDREHREFF
TRBV30	once	TRBJ2-7	TRBD2	TGTGCCTGGTTACTAGCGGAGCTCTACGAGCAGTACTTC	CAWLLAELYEQYF
TRBV7-2	NA	TRBJ2-3	TRBD2	TGTGCCAGCAGCGTTAGCGGGGGGGCTGGCACAGATACGCAGTATTTT	CASSVSGGAGTDTQYF
TRBV28	NA	TRBJ1-5	NA	TGTGCCAGCAGCTCCCCTTGGGGAAGGGGTAGTCAGCCCCAGCATTTT	CASSSPWGRGSQPQHF
TRBV28	NA	TRBJ2-2	TRBD2	TGTGCCAGCAGTACTTACCCGGGACTAGCTGACACCGGGGAGCTGTTTTTT	CASSTYPGLADTGELFF
TRBV27	NA	TRBJ2-7	TRBD2	TGTGCCAGCAGACGACTAGCGGGAGGAAGCACCTACGAGCAGTACTTC	CASRRLAGGSTYEQYF
TRBV11-2	NA	TRBJ2-2	TRBD1	TGTGCCAGCAGCCACCCCCTGACAGGGCGAACCGGGGAGCTGTTTTTT	CASSHPLTGRTGELFF
TRBV7-2	NA	TRBJ1-4	NA	TGTGCCAGCAGCTCTTTTAATGAAAAACTGTTTTTT	CASSSFNEKLFF
TRBV2	NA	TRBJ2-7	TRBD2	TGTGCCAGCAGGCCAAACAGGGGACTAGCGGGAAACGAGCAGTACTTC	CASRPNRGLAGNEQYF
TRBV29-1	NA	TRBJ2-7	TRBD2	TGCAGCGTTGGGGTGGGTAGCGGGAGGGCCTTTGAGCAGTACTTC	CSVGVGSGRAFEQYF
TRBV19	NA	TRBJ2-7	TRBD1	TGTGCCAGTAGTGCCGGGACAGGCGCCTACGAGCAGTACTTC	CASSAGTGAYEQYF
TRBV28	NA	TRBJ1-2	NA	TGTGCCAGCAGCACAGGGTTAGACTATGGCTACACCTTC	CASSTGLDYGYTF
TRBV7-8	NA	TRBJ1-4	TRBD1	TGTGCCAGCAGACAGGGGCGGTTCTCAACTAATGAAAAACTGTTTTTT	CASRQGRFSTNEKLFF
TRBV7-2	NA	TRBJ1-1	NA	TGTGCCAGCAGCCCATTAACAGGGTCGGGGACTGAAGCTTTCTTT	CASSPLTGSGTEAFF